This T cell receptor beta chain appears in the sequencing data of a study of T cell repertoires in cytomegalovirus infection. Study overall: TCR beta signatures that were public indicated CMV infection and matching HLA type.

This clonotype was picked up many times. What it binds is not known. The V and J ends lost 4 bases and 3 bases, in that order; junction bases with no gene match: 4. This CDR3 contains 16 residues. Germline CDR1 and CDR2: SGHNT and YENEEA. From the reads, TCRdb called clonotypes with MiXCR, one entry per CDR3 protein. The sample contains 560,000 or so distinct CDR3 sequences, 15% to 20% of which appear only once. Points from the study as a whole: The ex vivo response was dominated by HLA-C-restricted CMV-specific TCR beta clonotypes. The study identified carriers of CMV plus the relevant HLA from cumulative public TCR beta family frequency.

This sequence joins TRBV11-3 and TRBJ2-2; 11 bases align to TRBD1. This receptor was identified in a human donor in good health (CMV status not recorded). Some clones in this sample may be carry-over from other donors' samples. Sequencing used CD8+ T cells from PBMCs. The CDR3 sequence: CASSSPGQGDTGELFF. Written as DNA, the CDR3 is TGTGCCAGCAGCTCTCCGGGACAGGGGGACACCGGGGAGCTGTTTTTT.